This passage covers 16 T cell receptor beta chains from one sample sequenced in a study of T cell clonotyping in hematopoietic cell transplantation. Repertoires were generated with immunoSEQ multiplex PCR, while TCRdb's copy carries only in-frame clones and drops some. The sample includes 2,000 to 2,500 clones, about 95% of them seen just once. Source material: peripheral blood mononuclear cells. The receptors come from a man between 45 and 60 years old in good health. Some clones in this sample may be carry-over from other donors' samples.

The rearrangement links TRBV10-3 to TRBJ1-5, with 11 nucleotides matching TRBD1. Germline V CDR1 and CDR2: ENHRY, SYGVKD. This CDR3 is 15 amino acids long. J lost 5 bases, V lost 4 bases, and 4 bases had no gene match. The CDR3 coding sequence is TGTGCCATCAGTGGGACAGGGGGCTTTGATCAGCCCCAGCATTTT. As protein: CAISGTGGFDQPQHF.

The table lists this clone with a count of one. The rearrangement joins TRBV6-1 to TRBJ2-7; D is possibly TRBD1 (6 bases). CDR3 length: 18 residues. V was pared by 4 bases and J by 6 bases, with 28 bases between. Per the germline V gene, CDR1 is MNHNS and CDR2 is SASEGT. DNA for the CDR3: TGTGCCAGCAGTGTCTCCTACTTACAGGGTCTGGTATATGGCGAGCAGTACTTC. It is translated as CASSVSYLQGLVYGEQYF.

The chain links TRBV9 to TRBJ1-4; D perhaps matches TRBD1 (6 bases). Germline V gene sequence: CDR1 SGDLS, CDR2 YYNGEE. The CDR3 has 16 amino acids. Trimming removed 0 bases from V and 0 bases from J, with 9 bases in between. The DNA of the CDR3 is TGTGCCAGCAGCGTAGGACAGGAGACAACTAATGAAAAACTGTTTTTT. This gives the protein CASSVGQETTNEKLFF.

This chain joins TRBV4-2 and TRBJ1-4; TRBD1 matches 8 bases. The CDR3 has 16 residues. V was clipped by 6 bases and J by 2 bases; unmatched bases: 8. Per the germline V gene, CDR1 is LGHNA and CDR2 is YNFKEQ. The DNA of the CDR3 is TGTGCCAGCAGACCGACCACAGGGGGGACTAATGAAAAACTGTTTTTT. Amino acid sequence: CASRPTTGGTNEKLFF.

The rearrangement uses TRBV9 and TRBJ1-5; perhaps TRBD1 as D (5 bases). Trimming took off 0 bases at V and 9 bases at J, with 10 bases between the two ends. Germline V lookup: CDR1 SGDLS, CDR2 YYNGEE. There are 13 residues in the CDR3. CDR3 protein: CASSVAGAGPQHF. CDR3 in DNA: TGTGCCAGCAGCGTAGCTGGGGCTGGGCCCCAGCATTTT.

The V call is TRBV27, the J call TRBJ2-7, with D possibly called TRBD1 or TRBD2 (6 bases each). This CDR3 spans 15 amino acids. V was clipped by 0 bases and J by 6 bases, with 15 bases between them. Germline lookup yields CDR1 MNHEY and CDR2 SMNVEV (reference sequence). CDR3 nucleotide sequence: TGTGCCAGCAGTTTATCGGGGGGCTCCCAACCCGAGCAGTACTTC. This translates into CASSLSGGSQPEQYF.

This clone has only one observation. The gene calls are TRBV5-1 and TRBJ1-1; 7 bases line up with TRBD1. The J segment lost 6 bases and the V segment lost 4 bases, leaving 9 bases of the junction unmatched. The CDR3 contains 14 residues. CDR1 SGHRS and CDR2 YFSETQ come from the germline V gene. The CDR3 here is CASSPGQAIAEAFF. DNA for the CDR3: TGCGCCAGCAGCCCCGGACAGGCGATCGCTGAAGCTTTCTTT.

The rearrangement joins TRBV7-6 to TRBJ2-7; TRBD1 matches 10 bases. The CDR3 sequence is 15 residues long. J gave up 6 bases and V 5 bases, and 10 bases lay outside the gene matches. Germline CDR1 SGHVS, CDR2 FNYEAQ. In nucleotides, the CDR3 is TGTGCCAGCAGCACGCCCGGACAGGGGGACGGCGAGCAGTACTTC. It yields the protein CASSTPGQGDGEQYF.

The genes are TRBV13 and TRBJ1-1; 7 bases align to TRBD1. Germline CDR1 is PRHDT and CDR2 is FYEKMQ (reference sequence). Trimming removed 3 bases from V and 6 bases from J; junction bases left unmatched: 4. The CDR3 is 13 amino acids. The CDR3 bases are TGTGCCAGCAGCTTCGCAGGGGGAGCTGAAGCTTTCTTT. As protein: CASSFAGGAEAFF. The full variable domain, in which reference TRBV13 and TRBJ1-1 provide the parts outside the CDR3, is AAGVIQSPRHLIKEKRETATLKCYPIPRHDTVYWYQQGPGQDPQFLISFYEKMQSDKGSIPDRFSAQQFSDYHSELNMSSLELGDSALYFCASSFAGGAEAFFGQGTRLTVV.

This clone appeared once. The gene calls are TRBV6-5 and TRBJ1-2; 9 nucleotides align to TRBD1. The CDR3 is 14 residues long. In germline, CDR1 is MNHEY, CDR2 SVGAGI. With V trimmed by 2 bases and J by 8 bases, 6 bases remained unmatched. Here the CDR3 reads CASSYDGTGRGYTF. CDR3 in DNA: TGTGCCAGCAGTTACGATGGGACAGGGCGGGGCTACACCTTC.

This clone was picked up a small number of times. V gene TRBV18 combines with J gene TRBJ1-2; no firm D call. The V end lost 3 bases, the J end lost 5 bases, and 16 bases lay between the germline ends. The CDR3 length is 15 residues. The V gene's germline CDR1 is KGHSH and CDR2 LQKENI. The CDR3 region is CASSPEGGQAYGYTF. CDR3 sequence (DNA): TGTGCCAGCTCACCGGAAGGAGGGCAGGCATATGGCTACACCTTC.

The chain is built from TRBV19 and TRBJ2-3; 8 bases line up with TRBD2. Per the germline V gene, CDR1 is LNHDA and CDR2 is SQIVND (reference sequence). The CDR3 extends over 20 amino acids. Trimming took 3 bases from V and 0 from J; bases not matched to a gene: 17. The CDR3: CASSMAYYSERGPSTDTQYF. In DNA, the CDR3 is TGTGCCAGTAGTATGGCATACTATAGCGAGCGGGGGCCTAGCACAGATACGCAGTATTTT.

The chain employs TRBV4-3 and TRBJ2-7, with D tentatively TRBD1 or TRBD2 (5 bases each). This CDR3 has 16 amino acids. With 0 bases removed from V and 5 bases from J, the gap between germline ends came to 17 bases. The germline V gene encodes CDR1 LGHNA and CDR2 YSLEER. The CDR3 nucleotides are TGCGCCAGCAGCCAAGACGGGACGAACCGAGGACACGAGCAGTACTTC. Translating it yields CASSQDGTNRGHEQYF.

As to this clone: At one end the junction does not follow the germline gene, possibly because of a read error. The same CDR3 also results from other DNA sequences found in this sample. V usage is TRBV10-3 and J usage is TRBJ1-6, with D perhaps TRBD1 (5 bases). The CDR3 runs to 16 residues. Germline values: CDR1 ENHRY, CDR2 SYGVKD. In DNA, the CDR3 is TGCGCCATCAGTGAGTCGAAGTCAGGGTCGGGGTCACCCCTCCACTTT. Translating gives CAISESKSGSGSPLHF.

This clone appeared a single time. The rearrangement uses TRBV27 and TRBJ1-4; D is unresolved. The CDR3 length is 12 residues. Trimming removed 6 bases at V and 6 bases at J, with 8 bases between. Germline V lookup: CDR1 MNHEY, CDR2 SMNVEV (reference sequence). The CDR3 spells CASRAPDEKLFF. The CDR3 bases are TGTGCCAGCAGGGCGCCTGATGAAAAACTGTTTTTT.

The CDR3 is CASSPWTVSNQPQHF. In DNA, the CDR3 is TGTGCCAGCAGTCCCTGGACCGTAAGCAATCAGCCCCAGCATTTT. The chain employs TRBV28 and TRBJ1-5; the D is unclear. The germline CDR1 and CDR2 sequences are MDHEN and SYDVKM. V was trimmed by 5 bases and J by 1 base, leaving 12 bases between them. The CDR3 is 15 residues long.